This TCR beta chain was sequenced in a study of T-cell reconstitution after alpha-beta-depleted transplantation in children. In germline, CDR1 is LNHNV, CDR2 YYDKDF (reference sequence). The CDR3 contains 17 residues. Trimming took off 0 bases at V and 0 bases at J, with 11 bases between the two ends. Preparation of the TCRbeta library used unique molecular identifiers. Using its own MiXCR run on the PCR reads, TCRdb lists one record per CDR3 protein. This sample has about 360,000 distinct CDR3 sequences, with about an eighth found just once. The sequenced sample was PBMCs, obtained from the stem cell graft. The rearrangement links TRBV15 to TRBJ2-2; D remains unclear. This clonotype was obtained from a human donor who donated a stem cell graft to a child with Fanconi anemia. CDR3 sequence reads: CATSRDRGSANTGELFF. The CDR3, as DNA: TGTGCCACCAGCAGAGATCGCGGCAGCGCGAACACCGGGGAGCTGTTTTTT.